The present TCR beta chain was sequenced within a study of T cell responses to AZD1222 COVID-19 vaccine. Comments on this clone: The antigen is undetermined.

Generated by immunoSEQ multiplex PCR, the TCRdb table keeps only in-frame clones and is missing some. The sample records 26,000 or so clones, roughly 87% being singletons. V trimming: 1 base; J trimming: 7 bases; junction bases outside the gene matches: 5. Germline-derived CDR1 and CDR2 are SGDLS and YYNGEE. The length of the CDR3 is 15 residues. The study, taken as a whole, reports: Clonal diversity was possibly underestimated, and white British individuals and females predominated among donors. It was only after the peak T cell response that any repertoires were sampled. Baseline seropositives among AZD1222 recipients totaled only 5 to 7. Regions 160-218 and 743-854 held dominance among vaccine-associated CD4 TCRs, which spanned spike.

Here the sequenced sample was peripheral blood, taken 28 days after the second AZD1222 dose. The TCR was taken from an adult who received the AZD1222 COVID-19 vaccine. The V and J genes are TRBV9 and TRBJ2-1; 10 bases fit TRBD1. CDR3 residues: CASSVSGTGVNEQFF. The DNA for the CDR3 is TGTGCCAGCAGCGTATCCGGGACAGGGGTAAATGAGCAGTTCTTC.